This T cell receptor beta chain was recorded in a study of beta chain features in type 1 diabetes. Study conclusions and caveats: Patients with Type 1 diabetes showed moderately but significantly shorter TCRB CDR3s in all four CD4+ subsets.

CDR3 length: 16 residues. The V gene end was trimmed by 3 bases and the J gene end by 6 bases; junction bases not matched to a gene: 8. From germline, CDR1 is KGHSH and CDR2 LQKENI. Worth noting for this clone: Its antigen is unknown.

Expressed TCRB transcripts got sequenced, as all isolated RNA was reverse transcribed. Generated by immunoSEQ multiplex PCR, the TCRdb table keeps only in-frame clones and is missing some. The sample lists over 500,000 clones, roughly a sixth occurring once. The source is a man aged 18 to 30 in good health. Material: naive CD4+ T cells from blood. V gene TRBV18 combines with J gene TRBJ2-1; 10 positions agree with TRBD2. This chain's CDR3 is CASSPQRGGLGNEQFF. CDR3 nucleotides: TGTGCCAGCTCACCTCAGCGGGGGGGCTTAGGCAATGAGCAGTTCTTC.